This T cell receptor beta chain was sequenced during a study of a mutant IDH1 vaccine in newly diagnosed glioma. General study findings and limits: Pseudoprogression showed no apparent link to changes in top peripheral T cell clonotypes.

Notes on this clone: Its antigen is not known.

Germline CDR1 reads SGDLS; CDR2 reads YYNGEE. The CDR3 consists of 16 residues. J was trimmed by 0 bases and V by 3 bases; bases with no gene match: 3. Time point given: week 5, during vaccination. Vaccinated patients received 300 ug of mutant IDH1 20-mer peptide per dose, with topical imiquimod. New WHO grade 3 or 4 IDH1-mutant, ATRX-lost astrocytomas were present in all donors. The protocol was immunoSEQ multiplex PCR, while the TCRdb copy is restricted to in-frame clones and leaves out a portion. The sample holds around 78,000 clones, 91% seen once. Sequencing used PBMCs, obtained from a glioma patient whose treatment included an IDH1 peptide vaccine. The TCR sequence derives from a woman aged 45-65 years with glioma. This chain uses TRBV9 with TRBJ1-6, with 7 nucleotides matching TRBD1. The CDR3 sequence: CASSAGGGSYNSPLHF. The CDR3 DNA reads TGTGCCAGCAGCGCAGGGGGGGGCTCCTATAATTCACCCCTCCACTTT.